Each of the 2 T cell receptor beta chains below was sequenced from the same sample in a study of blood T cell repertoires in COVID-19. Data came from immunoSEQ multiplex PCR; TCRdb stores just in-frame clones and leaves some out. The data hold some 200,000 clones, with approximately 87% observed a single time. The sample was peripheral blood. Every receptor here comes from a woman between 55 and 75 years old with COVID-19, enrolled during active disease.

The genes are TRBV5-4 and TRBJ2-2; D unresolved. The CDR3 length is 16 residues. Germline-derived CDR1 and CDR2 are SGHNT and YYREEE (reference sequence). The V and J ends lost 4 bases and 3 bases respectively, with 16 bases between them. As DNA, the CDR3 is TGTGCCAGCAGCCCCTTGGTTGTCGCGGACACCGGGGAGCTGTTTTTT. This sequence encodes CASSPLVVADTGELFF.

This chain joins TRBV11-2 and TRBJ2-1; 8 bases fit TRBD2. The CDR3 sequence is 14 residues long. Unmatched junction bases numbered 5, after V lost 4 bases and J lost 6 bases. The germline gives CDR1 SGHAT, CDR2 FQNNGV. CDR3 DNA sequence: TGTGCCAGCAGCTCGGGACTAGACCTCAATGAGCAGTTCTTC. Translating it yields CASSSGLDLNEQFF. Filled out from reference TRBV11-2 and TRBJ2-1, the complete variable domain reads EAGVAQSPRYKIIEKRQSVAFWCNPISGHATLYWYQQILGQGPKLLIQFQNNGVVDDSQLPKDRFSAERLKGVDSTLKIQPAKLEDSAVYLCASSSGLDLNEQFFGPGTRLTVL.